The source of this TCR beta chain is a study of OX40 agonist ivuxolimab in advanced cancers. Study summary: The treatment was a fully human IgG2 OX40 agonist, ivuxolimab. Patients undergoing dose escalation presented with hepatocellular carcinoma, melanoma, renal cell or head and neck cancer.

Trimming at V came to 4 bases and at J to 9 bases, leaving 6 bases not matched to a gene. There are 13 residues in the CDR3. The germline CDR1 and CDR2 sequences are SEHNR and FQNEAQ (reference sequence). Using immunoSEQ multiplex PCR, the repertoire was profiled, and TCRdb retains in-frame clones only, with some absent. This table has 67,000 or so clones, 85% appearing once. This material consisted of CD4+ or CD8+ T cells sorted from blood, taken in a trial of the OX40 agonist ivuxolimab. The V and J genes are TRBV7-9 and TRBJ2-1; 7 nucleotides line up with TRBD2. The sequence was collected from an adult with an advanced solid tumor such as melanoma, head and neck, liver or kidney cancer. CDR3 sequence (DNA): TGTGCCAGCAGCTCCGGGACTACCGGTGAGCAGTTCTTC. This gives the protein CASSSGTTGEQFF.